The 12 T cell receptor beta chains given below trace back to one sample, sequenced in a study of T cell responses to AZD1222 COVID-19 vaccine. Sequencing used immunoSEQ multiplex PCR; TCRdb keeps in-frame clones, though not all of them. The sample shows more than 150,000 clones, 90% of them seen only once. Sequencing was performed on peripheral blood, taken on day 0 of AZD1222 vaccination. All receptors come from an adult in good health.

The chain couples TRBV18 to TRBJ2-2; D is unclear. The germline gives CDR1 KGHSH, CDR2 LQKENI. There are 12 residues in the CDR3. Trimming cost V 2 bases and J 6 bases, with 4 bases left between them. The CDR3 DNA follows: TGTGCCAGCTCACCAGACGCCGGGGAGCTGTTTTTT. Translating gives CASSPDAGELFF. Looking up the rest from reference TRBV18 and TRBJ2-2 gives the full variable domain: NAGVMQNPRHLVRRRGQEARLRCSPMKGHSHVYWYRQLPEEGLKFMVYLQKENIIDESGMPKERFSAEFPKEGPSILRIQQVVRGDSAAYFCASSPDAGELFFGEGSRLTVL.

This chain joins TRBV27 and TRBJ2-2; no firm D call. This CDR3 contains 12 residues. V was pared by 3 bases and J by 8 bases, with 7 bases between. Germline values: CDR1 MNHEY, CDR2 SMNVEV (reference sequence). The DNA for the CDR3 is TGTGCCAGCAGTTTCGATGGGGGGGAGCTGTTTTTT. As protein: CASSFDGGELFF.

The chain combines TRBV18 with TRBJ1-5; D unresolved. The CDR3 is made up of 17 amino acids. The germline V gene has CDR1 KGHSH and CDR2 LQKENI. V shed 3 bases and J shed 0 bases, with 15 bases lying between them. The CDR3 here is CASSPKNQVRSNQPQHF. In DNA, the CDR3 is TGTGCCAGCTCACCCAAGAACCAGGTGCGTAGCAATCAGCCCCAGCATTTT.

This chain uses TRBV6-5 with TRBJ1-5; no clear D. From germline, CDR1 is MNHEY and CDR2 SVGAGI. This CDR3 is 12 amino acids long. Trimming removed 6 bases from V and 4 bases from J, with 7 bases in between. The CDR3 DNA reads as TGTGCCAGCAGAGGACCTAATCAGCCCCAGCATTTT. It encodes CASRGPNQPQHF.

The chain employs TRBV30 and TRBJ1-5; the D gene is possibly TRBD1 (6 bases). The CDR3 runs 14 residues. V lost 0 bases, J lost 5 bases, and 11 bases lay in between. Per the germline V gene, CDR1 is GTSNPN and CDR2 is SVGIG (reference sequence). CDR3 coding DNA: TGTGCCTGGAGTGTACTACAGGGTGATCAGCCCCAGCATTTT. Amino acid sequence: CAWSVLQGDQPQHF.

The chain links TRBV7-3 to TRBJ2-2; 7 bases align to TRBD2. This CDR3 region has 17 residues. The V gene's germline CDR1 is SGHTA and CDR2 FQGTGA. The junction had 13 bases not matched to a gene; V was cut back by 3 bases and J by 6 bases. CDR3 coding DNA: TGTGCCAGCAGCTTGGAAGCCAGCGGGAAGGGTGCCGGGGAGCTGTTTTTT. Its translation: CASSLEASGKGAGELFF.

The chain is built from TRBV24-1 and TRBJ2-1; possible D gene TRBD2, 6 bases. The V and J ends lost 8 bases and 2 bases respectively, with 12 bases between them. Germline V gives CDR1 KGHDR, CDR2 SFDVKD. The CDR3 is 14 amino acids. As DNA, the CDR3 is TGTGCCACCACGCGGGGCCCTCCCTACAATGAGCAGTTCTTC. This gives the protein CATTRGPPYNEQFF.

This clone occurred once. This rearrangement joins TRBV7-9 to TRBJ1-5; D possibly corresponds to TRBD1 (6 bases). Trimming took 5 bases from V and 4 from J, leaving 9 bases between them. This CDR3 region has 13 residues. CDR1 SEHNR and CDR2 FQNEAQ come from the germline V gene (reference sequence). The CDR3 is CASSTTGNQPQHF. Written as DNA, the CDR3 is TGTGCCAGCAGCACCACAGGGAATCAGCCCCAGCATTTT.

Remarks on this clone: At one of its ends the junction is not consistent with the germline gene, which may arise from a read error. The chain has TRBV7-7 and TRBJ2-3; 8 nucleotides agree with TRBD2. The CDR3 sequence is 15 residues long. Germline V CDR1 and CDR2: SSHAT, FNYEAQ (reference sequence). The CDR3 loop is CASSLAGSSTDTQYF. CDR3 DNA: TGTGCTAGCAGCTTAGCGGGGAGCAGCACAGATACGCAGTATTTT.

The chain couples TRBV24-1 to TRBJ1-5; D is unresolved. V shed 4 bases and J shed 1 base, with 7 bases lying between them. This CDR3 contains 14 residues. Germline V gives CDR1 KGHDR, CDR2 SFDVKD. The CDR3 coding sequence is TGTGCCACCAGTGACCCCATGAGCAATCAGCCCCAGCATTTT. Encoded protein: CATSDPMSNQPQHF.

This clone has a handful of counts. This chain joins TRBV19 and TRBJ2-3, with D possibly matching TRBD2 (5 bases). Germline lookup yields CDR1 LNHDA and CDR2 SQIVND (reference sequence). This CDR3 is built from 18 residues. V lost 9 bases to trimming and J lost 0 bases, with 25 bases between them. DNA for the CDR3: TGTGCCAGCGACCGGGGTAAAAGCATCCGAGATAGCACAGATACGCAGTATTTT. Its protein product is CASDRGKSIRDSTDTQYF.

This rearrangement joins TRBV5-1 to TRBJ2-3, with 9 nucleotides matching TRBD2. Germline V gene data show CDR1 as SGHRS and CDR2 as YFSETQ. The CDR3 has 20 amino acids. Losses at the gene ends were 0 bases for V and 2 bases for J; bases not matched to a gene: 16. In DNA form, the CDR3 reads TGCGCCAGCAGCTTGGGTTTCCCCCTGGCTAGCGGGGTCGACACAGATACGCAGTATTTT. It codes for CASSLGFPLASGVDTDTQYF.